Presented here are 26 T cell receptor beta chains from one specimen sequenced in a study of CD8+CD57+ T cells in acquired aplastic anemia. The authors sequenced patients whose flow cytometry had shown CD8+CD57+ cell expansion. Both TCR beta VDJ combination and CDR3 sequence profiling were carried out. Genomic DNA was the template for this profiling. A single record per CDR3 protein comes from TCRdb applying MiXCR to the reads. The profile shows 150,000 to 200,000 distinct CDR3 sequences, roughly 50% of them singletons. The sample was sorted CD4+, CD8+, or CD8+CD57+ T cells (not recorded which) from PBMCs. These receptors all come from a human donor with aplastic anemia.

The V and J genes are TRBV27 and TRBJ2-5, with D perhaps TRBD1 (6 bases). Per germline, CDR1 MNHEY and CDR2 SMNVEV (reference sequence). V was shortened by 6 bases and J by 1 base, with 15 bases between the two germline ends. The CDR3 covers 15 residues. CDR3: CASSYNPGVQETQYF. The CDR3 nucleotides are TGTGCCAGCAGCTATAATCCAGGGGTCCAAGAGACCCAGTACTTC.

CDR3 protein: CASSRQYGYTF. The CDR3, as DNA: TGTGCCAGCAGCCGGCAATATGGCTACACCTTC. This chain links TRBV28 with TRBJ1-2; D call uncertain. Trimming removed 6 bases from V and 5 bases from J, with 7 bases in between. CDR1 MDHEN and CDR2 SYDVKM come from the germline V gene. The CDR3 runs to 11 residues.

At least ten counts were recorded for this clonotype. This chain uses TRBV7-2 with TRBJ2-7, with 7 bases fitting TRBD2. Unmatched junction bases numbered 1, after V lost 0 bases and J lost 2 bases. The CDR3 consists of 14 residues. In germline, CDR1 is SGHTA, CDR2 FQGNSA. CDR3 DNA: TGTGCCAGCAGCTTAGCGGGAGGGCCCTACGAGCAGTACTTC. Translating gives CASSLAGGPYEQYF.

The CDR3 DNA reads as TGTGCCAGCAGTGCGAGAAATGAAAAACTGTTTTTT. Amino acid sequence: CASSARNEKLFF. The rearrangement joins TRBV2 to TRBJ1-4; D gene unclear. Germline V gives CDR1 SNHLY, CDR2 FYNNEI. V lost 4 bases and J lost 5, with 5 bases in between. The CDR3 is 12 amino acids.

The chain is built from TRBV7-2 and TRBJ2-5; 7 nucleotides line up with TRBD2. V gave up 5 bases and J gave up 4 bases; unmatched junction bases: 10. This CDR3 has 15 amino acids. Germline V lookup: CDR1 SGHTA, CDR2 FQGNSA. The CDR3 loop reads CASSRFGLGGETQYF. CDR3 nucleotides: TGTGCCAGCAGCCGTTTCGGACTAGGCGGAGAGACCCAGTACTTC.

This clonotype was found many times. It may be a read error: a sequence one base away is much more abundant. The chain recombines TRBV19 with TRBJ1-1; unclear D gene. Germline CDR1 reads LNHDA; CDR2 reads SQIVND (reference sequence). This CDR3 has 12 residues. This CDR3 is CASSWWNAEAFF. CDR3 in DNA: TGTGCCAGTAGTTGGTGGAACGCTGAAGCTTTCTTT.

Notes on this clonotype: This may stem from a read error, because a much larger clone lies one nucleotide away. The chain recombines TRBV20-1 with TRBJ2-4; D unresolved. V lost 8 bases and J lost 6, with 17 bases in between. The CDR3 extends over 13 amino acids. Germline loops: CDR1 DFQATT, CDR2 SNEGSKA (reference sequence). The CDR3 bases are TGCAGTTTCCTGACCAGGAGTGGAAACATTCAGTACTTC. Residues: CSFLTRSGNIQYF.

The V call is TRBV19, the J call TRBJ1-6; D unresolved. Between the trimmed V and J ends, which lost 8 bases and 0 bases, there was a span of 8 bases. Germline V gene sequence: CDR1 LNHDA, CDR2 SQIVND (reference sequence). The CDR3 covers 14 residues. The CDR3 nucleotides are TGTGCCAGTTCAGGAGGCTCCTATAATTCACCCCTCCACTTT. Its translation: CASSGGSYNSPLHF. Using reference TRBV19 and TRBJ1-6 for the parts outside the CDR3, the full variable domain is DGGITQSPKYLFRKEGQNVTLSCEQNLNHDAMYWYRQDPGQGLRLIYYSQIVNDFQKGDIAEGYSVSREKKESFPLTVTSAQKNPTAFYLCASSGGSYNSPLHFGNGTRLTVT.

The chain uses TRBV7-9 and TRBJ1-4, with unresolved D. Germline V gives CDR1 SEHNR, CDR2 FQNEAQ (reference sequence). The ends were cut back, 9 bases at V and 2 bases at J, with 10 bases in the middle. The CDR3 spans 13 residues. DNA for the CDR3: TGTGCCAGTATACCTCGTACTAATGAAAAACTGTTTTTT. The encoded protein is CASIPRTNEKLFF.

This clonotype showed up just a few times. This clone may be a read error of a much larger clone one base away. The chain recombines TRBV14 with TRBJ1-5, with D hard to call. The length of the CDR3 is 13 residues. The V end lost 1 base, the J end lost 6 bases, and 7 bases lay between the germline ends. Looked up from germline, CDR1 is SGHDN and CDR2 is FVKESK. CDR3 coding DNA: TGTGCCAGCAGCCAAGTGGTAGGTCAGCCCCAGCATTTT. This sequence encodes CASSQVVGQPQHF.

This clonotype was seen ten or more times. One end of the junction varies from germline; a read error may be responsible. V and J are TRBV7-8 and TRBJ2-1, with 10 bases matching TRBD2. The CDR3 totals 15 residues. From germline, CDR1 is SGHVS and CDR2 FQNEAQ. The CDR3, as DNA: TGTGCCAGCAGCCTAGCGGGAGTTGGATACAATGAGCAGTTCTTC. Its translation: CASSLAGVGYNEQFF.

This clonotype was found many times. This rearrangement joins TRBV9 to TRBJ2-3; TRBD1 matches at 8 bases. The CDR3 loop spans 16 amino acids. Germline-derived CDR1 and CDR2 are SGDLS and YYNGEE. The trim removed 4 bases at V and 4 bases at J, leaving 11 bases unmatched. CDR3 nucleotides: TGTGCCAGCAGCACCCAAAGGACAGGGTGGGCAGATACGCAGTATTTT. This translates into CASSTQRTGWADTQYF.

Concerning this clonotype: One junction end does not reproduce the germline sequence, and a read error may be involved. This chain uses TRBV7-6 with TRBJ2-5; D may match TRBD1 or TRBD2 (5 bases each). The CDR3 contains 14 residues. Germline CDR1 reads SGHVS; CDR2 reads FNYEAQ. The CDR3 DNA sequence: TGTGCCGGCAGCCGTTTGAGGGGCCAAGAGACCCAGTACTTC. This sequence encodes CAGSRLRGQETQYF.

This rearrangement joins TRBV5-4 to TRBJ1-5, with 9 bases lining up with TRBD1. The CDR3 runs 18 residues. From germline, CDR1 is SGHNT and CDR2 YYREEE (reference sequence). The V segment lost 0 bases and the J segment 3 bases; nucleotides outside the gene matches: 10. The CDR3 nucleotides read TGTGCCAGCAGCTTGGCCGGACAGGGGACCCTGCCCAATCAGCCCCAGCATTTT. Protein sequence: CASSLAGQGTLPNQPQHF.

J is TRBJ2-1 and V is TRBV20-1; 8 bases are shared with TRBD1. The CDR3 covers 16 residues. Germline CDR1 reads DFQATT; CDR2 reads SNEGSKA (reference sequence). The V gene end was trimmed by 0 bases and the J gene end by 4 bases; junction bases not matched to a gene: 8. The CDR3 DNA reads TGCAGTGCTAGAGATCCGACAGGGGTTCCGTACAATGAGCAGTTCTTC. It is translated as CSARDPTGVPYNEQFF.

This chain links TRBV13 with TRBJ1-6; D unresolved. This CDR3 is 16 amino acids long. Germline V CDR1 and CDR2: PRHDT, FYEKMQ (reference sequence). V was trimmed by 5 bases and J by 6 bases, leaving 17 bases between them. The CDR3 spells CASSPPVAWGNSPLHF. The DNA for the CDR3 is TGTGCCAGCAGCCCACCGGTGGCATGGGGTAATTCACCCCTCCACTTT.

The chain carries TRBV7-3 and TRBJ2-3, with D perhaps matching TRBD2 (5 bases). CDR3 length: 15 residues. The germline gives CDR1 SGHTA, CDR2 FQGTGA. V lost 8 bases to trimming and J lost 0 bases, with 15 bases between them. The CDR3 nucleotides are TGTGCCAGCTCCTTGCTAGCAAAGAGCACAGATACGCAGTATTTT. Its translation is CASSLLAKSTDTQYF. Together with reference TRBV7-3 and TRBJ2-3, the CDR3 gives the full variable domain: GAGVSQTPSNKVTEKGKYVELRCDPISGHTALYWYRQSLGQGPEFLIYFQGTGAADDSGLPNDRFFAVRPEGSVSTLKIQRTERGDSAVYLCASSLLAKSTDTQYFGPGTRLTVL.

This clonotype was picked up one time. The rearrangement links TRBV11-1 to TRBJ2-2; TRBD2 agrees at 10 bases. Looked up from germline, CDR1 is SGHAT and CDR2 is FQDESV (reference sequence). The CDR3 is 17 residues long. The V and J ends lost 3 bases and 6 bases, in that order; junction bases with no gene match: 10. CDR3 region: CASSFPTSGTFAGELFF. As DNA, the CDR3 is TGTGCCAGCAGCTTCCCAACTAGCGGGACTTTCGCCGGGGAGCTGTTTTTT.

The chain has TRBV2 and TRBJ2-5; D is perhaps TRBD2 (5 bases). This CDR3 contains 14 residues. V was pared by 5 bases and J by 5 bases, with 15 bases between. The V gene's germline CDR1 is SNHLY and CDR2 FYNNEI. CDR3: CASSLEGATETQYF. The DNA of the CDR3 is TGTGCCAGCAGTTTAGAGGGAGCGACGGAGACCCAGTACTTC. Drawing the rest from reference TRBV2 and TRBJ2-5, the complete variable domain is EPEVTQTPSHQVTQMGQEVILRCVPISNHLYFYWYRQILGQKVEFLVSFYNNEISEKSEIFDDQFSVERPDGSNFTLKIRSTKLEDSAMYFCASSLEGATETQYFGPGTRLLVL.

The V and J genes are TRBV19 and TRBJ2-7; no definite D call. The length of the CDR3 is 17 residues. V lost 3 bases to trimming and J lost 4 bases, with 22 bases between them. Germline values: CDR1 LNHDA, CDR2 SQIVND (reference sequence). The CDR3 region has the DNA TGTGCCAGTAGTATCAATAATAAAAGGTGGCAGAGTTACGAGCAGTACTTC. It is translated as CASSINNKRWQSYEQYF.

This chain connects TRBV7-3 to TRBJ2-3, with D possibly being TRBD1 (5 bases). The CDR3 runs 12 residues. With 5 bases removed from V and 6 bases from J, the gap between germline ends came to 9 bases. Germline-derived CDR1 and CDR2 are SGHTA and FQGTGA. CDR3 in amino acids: CASSPGFDTQYF. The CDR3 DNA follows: TGTGCCAGCAGCCCAGGGTTTGATACGCAGTATTTT.

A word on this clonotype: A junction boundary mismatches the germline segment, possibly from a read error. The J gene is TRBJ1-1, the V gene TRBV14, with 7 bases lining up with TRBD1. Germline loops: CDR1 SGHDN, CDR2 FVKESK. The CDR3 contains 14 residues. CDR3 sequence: CVSSQGGGVTEAFF. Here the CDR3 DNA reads TGTGTCAGCAGCCAAGGGGGCGGGGTTACTGAAGCTTTCTTT.

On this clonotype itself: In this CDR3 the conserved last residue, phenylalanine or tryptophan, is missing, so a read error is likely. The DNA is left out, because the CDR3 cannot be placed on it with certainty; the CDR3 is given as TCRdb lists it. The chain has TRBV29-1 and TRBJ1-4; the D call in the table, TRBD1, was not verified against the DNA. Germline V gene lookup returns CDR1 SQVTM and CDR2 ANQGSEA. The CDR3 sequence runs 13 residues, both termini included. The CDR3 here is CSVGRVEGEKPFY.

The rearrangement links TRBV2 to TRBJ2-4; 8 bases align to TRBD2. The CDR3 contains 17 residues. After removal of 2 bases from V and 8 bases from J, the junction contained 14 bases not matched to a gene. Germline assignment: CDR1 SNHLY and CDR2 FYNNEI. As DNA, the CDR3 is TGTGCCAGCAGTGAAAATGTCGGGACTAGGGGACGGGACATTCAGTACTTC. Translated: CASSENVGTRGRDIQYF.

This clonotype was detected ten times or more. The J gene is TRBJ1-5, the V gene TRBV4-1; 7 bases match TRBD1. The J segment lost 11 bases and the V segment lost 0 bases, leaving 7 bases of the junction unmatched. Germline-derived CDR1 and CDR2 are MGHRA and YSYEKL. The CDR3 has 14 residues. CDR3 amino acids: CASSQETGSWSQHF. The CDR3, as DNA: TGCGCCAGCAGCCAAGAGACAGGGAGTTGGTCCCAGCATTTT.

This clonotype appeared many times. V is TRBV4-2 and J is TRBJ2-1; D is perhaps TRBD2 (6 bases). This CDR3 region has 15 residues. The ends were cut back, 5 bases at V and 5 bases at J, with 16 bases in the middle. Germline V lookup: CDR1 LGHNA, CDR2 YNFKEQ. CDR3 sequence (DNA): TGTGCCAGCAGCACTTCTAGCGCGCACCACAATGAGCAGTTCTTC. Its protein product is CASSTSSAHHNEQFF.